Sequencing of this TCR beta chain was carried out in a study of T cell repertoires in cytomegalovirus infection. Study as a whole: Both CMV infection and a matching HLA type were indicated by public TCR beta signatures.

TCRdb reanalysed the reads using MiXCR and keeps one entry per CDR3 protein. The data contain roughly 250,000 distinct CDR3 sequences, roughly an eighth of them seen just once; the ten biggest clones take up under 2%. This clonotype turned up a few times. This CDR3 has 15 amino acids. J was trimmed by 4 bases and V by 0 bases; bases with no gene match: 3. Germline lookup yields CDR1 MNHNY and CDR2 SVGAGI (reference sequence). The chain carries TRBV6-6 and TRBJ1-3; TRBD1 agrees at 7 bases. The sample taken for sequencing was PBMCs. This TCR derives from a human donor in good health (CMV status not recorded). Some clones in this sample may be carry-over from other donors' samples. The CDR3 bases are TGTGCCAGCAGTTACTCGACAGGGTCCGGAAACACCATATATTTT. This sequence encodes CASSYSTGSGNTIYF.